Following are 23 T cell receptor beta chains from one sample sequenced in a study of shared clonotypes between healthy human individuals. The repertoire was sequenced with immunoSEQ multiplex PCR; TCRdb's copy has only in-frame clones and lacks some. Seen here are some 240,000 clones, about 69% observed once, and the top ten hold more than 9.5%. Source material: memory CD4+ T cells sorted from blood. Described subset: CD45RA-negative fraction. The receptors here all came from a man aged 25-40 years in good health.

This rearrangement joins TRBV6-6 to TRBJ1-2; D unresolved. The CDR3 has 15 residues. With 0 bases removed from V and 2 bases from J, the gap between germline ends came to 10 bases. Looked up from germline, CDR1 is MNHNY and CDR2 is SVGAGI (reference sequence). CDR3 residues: CASSYSFGNNYGYTF. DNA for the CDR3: TGTGCCAGCAGTTACTCTTTCGGGAACAACTATGGCTACACCTTC.

For the CDR3, the DNA is TGTGCCTGGCTCTCTGGGGCCTACAATGAGCAGTTCTTC. Translation: CAWLSGAYNEQFF. V and J are TRBV30 and TRBJ2-1, with D uncertain. The CDR3 loop spans 13 amino acids. In germline, CDR1 is GTSNPN, CDR2 SVGIG (reference sequence). Trimming stripped 5 bases from V and 2 bases from J, with 10 bases between.

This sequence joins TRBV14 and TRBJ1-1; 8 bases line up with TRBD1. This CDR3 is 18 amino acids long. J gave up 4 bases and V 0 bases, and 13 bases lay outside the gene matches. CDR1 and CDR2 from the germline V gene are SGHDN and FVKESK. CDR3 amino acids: CASSQDSFGQGIATEAFF. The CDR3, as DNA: TGTGCCAGCAGCCAAGATTCCTTTGGACAGGGTATAGCCACTGAAGCTTTCTTT.

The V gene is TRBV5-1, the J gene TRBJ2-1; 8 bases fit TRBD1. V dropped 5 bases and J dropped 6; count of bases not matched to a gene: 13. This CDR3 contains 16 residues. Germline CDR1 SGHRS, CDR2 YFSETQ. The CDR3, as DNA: TGCGCCAGCAGGACACGAATGGACAGGGCGAGCAATGAGCAGTTCTTC. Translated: CASRTRMDRASNEQFF.

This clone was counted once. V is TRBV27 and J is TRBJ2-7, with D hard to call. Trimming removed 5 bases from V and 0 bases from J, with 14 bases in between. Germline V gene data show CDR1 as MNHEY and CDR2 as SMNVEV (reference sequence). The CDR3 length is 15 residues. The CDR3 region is CASSLGRYSSYEQYF. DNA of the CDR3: TGTGCCAGCAGTCTAGGGCGGTATAGCTCCTACGAGCAGTACTTC.

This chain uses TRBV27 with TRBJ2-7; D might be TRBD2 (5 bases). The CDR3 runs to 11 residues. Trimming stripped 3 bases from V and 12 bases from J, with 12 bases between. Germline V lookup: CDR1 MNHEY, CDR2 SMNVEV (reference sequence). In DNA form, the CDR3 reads TGTGCCAGCAGTTTCGGACTTGAGATGTACTTC. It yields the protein CASSFGLEMYF.

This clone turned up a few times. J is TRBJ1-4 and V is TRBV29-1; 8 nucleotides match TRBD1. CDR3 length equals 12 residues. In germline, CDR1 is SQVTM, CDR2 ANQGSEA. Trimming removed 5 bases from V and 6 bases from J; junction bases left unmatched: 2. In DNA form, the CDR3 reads TGCAGCGTTCAGGGGGCAGATGAAAAACTGTTTTTT. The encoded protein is CSVQGADEKLFF.

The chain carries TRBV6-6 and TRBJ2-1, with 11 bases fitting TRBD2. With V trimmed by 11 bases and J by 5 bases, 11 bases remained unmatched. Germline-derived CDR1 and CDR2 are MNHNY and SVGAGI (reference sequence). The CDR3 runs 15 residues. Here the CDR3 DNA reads TGTGCCGGTCGACGGGGACTAGCGGAGCACAATGAGCAGTTCTTC. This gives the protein CAGRRGLAEHNEQFF.

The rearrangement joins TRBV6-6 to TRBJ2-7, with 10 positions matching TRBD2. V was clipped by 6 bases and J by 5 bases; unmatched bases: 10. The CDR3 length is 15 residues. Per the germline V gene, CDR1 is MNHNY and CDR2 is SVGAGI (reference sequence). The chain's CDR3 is CASSSRGTSVHEQYF. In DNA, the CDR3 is TGTGCCAGCAGCTCCCGGGGGACTAGCGTCCACGAGCAGTACTTC.

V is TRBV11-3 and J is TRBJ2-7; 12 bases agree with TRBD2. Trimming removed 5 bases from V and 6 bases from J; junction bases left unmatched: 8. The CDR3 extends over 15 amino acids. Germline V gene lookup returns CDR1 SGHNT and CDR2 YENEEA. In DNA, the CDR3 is TGTGCCAGCAGCCCGAGACTAGCGGGAGACGGCGAGCAGTACTTC. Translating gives CASSPRLAGDGEQYF.

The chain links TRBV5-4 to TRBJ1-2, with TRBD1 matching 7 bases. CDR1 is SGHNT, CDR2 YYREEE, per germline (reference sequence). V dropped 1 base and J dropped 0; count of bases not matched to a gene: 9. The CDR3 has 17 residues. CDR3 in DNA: TGTGCCAGCAGCTTGTACAGGGGCACCGGATCTAACTATGGCTACACCTTC. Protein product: CASSLYRGTGSNYGYTF.

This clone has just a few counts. CDR3 region: CASSLRGVRTHEQFF. The CDR3 nucleotides read TGTGCCAGCAGCCTTCGAGGCGTTCGTACGCATGAGCAGTTCTTC. The chain has TRBV6-5 and TRBJ2-1; the D is unclear. V was pared by 6 bases and J by 8 bases, with 20 bases between. The CDR3 is 15 residues long. Germline-derived CDR1 and CDR2 are MNHEY and SVGAGI.

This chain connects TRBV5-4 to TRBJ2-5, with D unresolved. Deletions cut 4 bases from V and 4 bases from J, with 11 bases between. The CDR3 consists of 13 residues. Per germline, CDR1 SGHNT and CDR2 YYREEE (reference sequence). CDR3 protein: CASSAPGIETQYF. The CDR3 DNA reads TGTGCCAGCAGCGCGCCAGGCATAGAGACCCAGTACTTC.

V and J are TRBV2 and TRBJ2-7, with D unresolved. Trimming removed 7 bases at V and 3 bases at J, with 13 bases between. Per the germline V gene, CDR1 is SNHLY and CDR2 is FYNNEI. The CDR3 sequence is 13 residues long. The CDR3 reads CASMYYSGYEQYF. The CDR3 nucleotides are TGTGCCAGCATGTACTACAGTGGCTACGAGCAGTACTTC.

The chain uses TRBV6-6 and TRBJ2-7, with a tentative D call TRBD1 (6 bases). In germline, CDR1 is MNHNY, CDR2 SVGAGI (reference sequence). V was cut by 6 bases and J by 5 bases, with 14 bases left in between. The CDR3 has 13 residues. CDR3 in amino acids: CASSRDTPNEQYF. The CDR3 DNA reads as TGTGCCAGCAGCCGGGACACCCCCAACGAGCAGTACTTC.

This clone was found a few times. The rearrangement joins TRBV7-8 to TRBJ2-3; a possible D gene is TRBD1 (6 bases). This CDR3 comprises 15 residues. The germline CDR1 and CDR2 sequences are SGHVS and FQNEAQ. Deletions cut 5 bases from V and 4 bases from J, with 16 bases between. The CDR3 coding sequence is TGTGCCAGCAGCATCAACCCCTCAGGGGCAGATACGCAGTATTTT. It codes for CASSINPSGADTQYF.

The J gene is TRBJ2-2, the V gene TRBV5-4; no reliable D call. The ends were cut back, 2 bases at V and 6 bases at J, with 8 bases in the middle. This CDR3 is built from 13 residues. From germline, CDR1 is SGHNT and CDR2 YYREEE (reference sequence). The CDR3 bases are TGTGCCAGCAGCTTATCTAGGGCCGGGGAGCTGTTTTTT. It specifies CASSLSRAGELFF.

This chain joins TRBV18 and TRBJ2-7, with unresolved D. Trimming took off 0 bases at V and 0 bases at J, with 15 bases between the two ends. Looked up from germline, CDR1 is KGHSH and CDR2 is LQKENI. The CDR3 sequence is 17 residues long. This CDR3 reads CASSPPRGAPSSYEQYF. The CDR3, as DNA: TGTGCCAGCTCACCACCAAGAGGTGCACCCTCCTCCTACGAGCAGTACTTC.

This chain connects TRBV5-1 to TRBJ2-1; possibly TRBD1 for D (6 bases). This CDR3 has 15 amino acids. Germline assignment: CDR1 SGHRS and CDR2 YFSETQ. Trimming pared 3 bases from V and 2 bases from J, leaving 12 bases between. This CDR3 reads CASSSQGATYNEQFF. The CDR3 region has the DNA TGCGCCAGCAGCTCACAGGGCGCAACCTACAATGAGCAGTTCTTC.

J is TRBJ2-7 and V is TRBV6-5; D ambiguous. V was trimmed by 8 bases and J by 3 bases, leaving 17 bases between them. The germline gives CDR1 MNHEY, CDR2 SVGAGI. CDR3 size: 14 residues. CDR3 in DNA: TGTGCCAGCGGGTTGGATGGAAAGGACTACGAGCAGTACTTC. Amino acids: CASGLDGKDYEQYF.

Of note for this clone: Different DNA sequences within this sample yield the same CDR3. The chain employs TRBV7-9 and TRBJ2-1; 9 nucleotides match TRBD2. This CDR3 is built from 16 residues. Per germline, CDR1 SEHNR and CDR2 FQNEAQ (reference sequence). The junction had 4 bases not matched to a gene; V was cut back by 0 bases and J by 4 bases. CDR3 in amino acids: CASSLALAGTYNEQFF. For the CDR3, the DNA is TGTGCCAGCAGCTTAGCGCTAGCGGGAACGTACAATGAGCAGTTCTTC.

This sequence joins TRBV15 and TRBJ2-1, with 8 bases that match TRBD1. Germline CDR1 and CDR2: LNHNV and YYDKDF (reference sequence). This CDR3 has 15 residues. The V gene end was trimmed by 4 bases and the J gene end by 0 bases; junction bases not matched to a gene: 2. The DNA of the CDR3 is TGTGCCACCAGCAATCAGGGGGCCTCCTACAATGAGCAGTTCTTC. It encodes CATSNQGASYNEQFF.

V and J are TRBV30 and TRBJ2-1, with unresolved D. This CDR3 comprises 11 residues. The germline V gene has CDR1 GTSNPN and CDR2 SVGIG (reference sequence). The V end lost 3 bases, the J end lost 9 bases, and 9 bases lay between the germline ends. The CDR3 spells CAWRKLREQFF. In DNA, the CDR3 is TGTGCCTGGAGGAAACTACGTGAGCAGTTCTTC.